This TCR beta chain was identified during a study of T cell repertoires in cytomegalovirus infection. For the study at large: Both CMV infection and a matching HLA type were indicated by public TCR beta signatures.

With respect to this clonotype: Its antigen remains unidentified.

TCRdb called the reads again in MiXCR, with one record for every CDR3 protein. The profile shows roughly 230,000 distinct CDR3 sequences, roughly 6.5% of them singletons. Study outcomes and limitations: HLA-C-restricted TCR beta clonotypes specific for CMV led the ex vivo response. Of the TCR beta families, the public ones yielded a cumulative frequency that identified carriers of CMV plus the relevant HLA.

The sequencing sample was made of PBMCs. This clonotype originated in a human donor in good health (CMV status not recorded). Some clones in this sample may be carry-over from other donors' samples.

For the CDR3, the DNA is TGTGCCAGCGGGGACTATCAAGAGACCCAGTACTTC. Its protein product is CASGDYQETQYF. The chain couples TRBV6-2 or TRBV6-3 to TRBJ2-5; TRBD2 agrees at 7 bases. Trimming cost V 8 bases and J 2 bases; bases outside gene matches: 2. Germline lookup yields CDR1 MNHEY and CDR2 SVGEGT. The CDR3 runs to 12 residues.